This T cell receptor beta chain was identified in a study of blood T cells in healthy people across ages. This clonotype was picked up a small number of times. This CDR3 is 13 amino acids long. Germline lookup yields CDR1 SGHTA and CDR2 FQGNSA. V shed 0 bases and J shed 9 bases, with 6 bases lying between them. The authors ran a second PCR of about 7 to 12 cycles using a sample-barcoded 5' primer and a J-beta primer mix. TCRdb passed the 5' RACE reads through MiXCR, listing each CDR3 protein once. This sample has 1.5 million to 2 million distinct CDR3 sequences, with around 42% found just once. Input material: blood. This chain connects TRBV7-2 to TRBJ1-6; D is uncertain. This clonotype originated in a human donor in good health. DNA for the CDR3: TGTGCCAGCAGCTTAGCGTCGGGTTCACCCCTCCACTTT. As protein: CASSLASGSPLHF.